This T cell receptor (beta chain) was observed in a study of T cell responses to AZD1222 COVID-19 vaccine. Study-level findings and limits: Only five or six AZD1222 recipients tested seropositive at baseline. The donors showed a predominance of white British ancestry and of females, with possible underestimation of clonal diversity. Spike-specific TCR breadth and depth were elevated following two AZD1222 doses.

Sequencing was performed with immunoSEQ multiplex PCR; in TCRdb, only in-frame clones are kept and a portion is missing. The sample lists some 200,000 clones; just over 90% were seen once. In the case of this clone: Its antigen is unidentified.

The CDR3 is 11 amino acids. CDR1 and CDR2 (germline): SNHLY, FYNNEI. V lost 4 bases and J 4 bases, leaving 5 bases between the germline ends. Material: peripheral blood, obtained on day 0 of MenACWY control vaccination. This rearrangement joins TRBV2 to TRBJ2-7; the D gene could be TRBD1 or TRBD2 (5 bases each). This TCR derives from an adult in good health. This chain's CDR3 is CASSGGYEQYF. DNA of the CDR3: TGTGCCAGCAGTGGGGGGTACGAGCAGTACTTC.